The T cell receptor beta chain under discussion was sequenced for a study of beta chain features in type 1 diabetes. Study-level points and caveats: For cells with high TCR expression, cDNA sequencing could yield over-representation.

The entirety of the isolated RNA underwent reverse transcription, so expressed TCRB transcripts were sequenced. The table came from immunoSEQ multiplex PCR; TCRdb's copy has only in-frame clones and leaves some out. The sample lists roughly 450,000 clones; approximately 13% were seen once. The ends were cut back, 5 bases at V and 8 bases at J, with 7 bases in the middle. The length of the CDR3 is 11 residues. The germline V gene encodes CDR1 LNHDA and CDR2 SQIVND (reference sequence). With respect to this clone: Its target is unknown.

The sample taken for sequencing was naive CD4+ T cells from blood. The chain joins TRBV19 to TRBJ2-1; D remains ambiguous. This TCR was recovered from a man younger than 45 in good health. The CDR3 sequence is CASSRAYEQFF. Here the CDR3 DNA reads TGTGCCAGTAGTCGAGCCTATGAGCAGTTCTTC.